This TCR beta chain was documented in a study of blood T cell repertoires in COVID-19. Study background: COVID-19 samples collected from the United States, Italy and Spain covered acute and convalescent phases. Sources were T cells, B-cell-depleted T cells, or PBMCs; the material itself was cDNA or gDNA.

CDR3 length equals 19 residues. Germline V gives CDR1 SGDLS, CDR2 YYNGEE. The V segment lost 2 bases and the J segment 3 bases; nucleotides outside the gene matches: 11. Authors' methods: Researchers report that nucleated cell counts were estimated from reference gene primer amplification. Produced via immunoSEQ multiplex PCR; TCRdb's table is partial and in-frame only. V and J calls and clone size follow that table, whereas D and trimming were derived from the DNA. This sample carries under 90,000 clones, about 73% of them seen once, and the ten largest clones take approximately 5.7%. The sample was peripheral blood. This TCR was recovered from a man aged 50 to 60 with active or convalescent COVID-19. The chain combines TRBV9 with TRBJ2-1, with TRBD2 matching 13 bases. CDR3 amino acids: CASSVQGLAGARGYNEQFF. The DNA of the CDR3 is TGTGCCAGCAGCGTCCAAGGACTAGCGGGGGCGAGGGGCTACAATGAGCAGTTCTTC.